This TCR beta chain stems from a study of cytomegalovirus exposure and HLA in healthy donors. Study findings and constraints: Based on reports, TCR beta sequences accurately predicted HLA-A and HLA-B alleles for most subjects. Sequencing depth across donors, presence/absence analyses assumed, was roughly uniform.

On this clone itself: Its antigen is unidentified.

Germline V gene data show CDR1 as ENHRY and CDR2 as SYGVKD. The CDR3 totals 15 residues. The V end lost 5 bases, the J end lost 4 bases, and 17 bases lay between the germline ends. Primers for the PCR totalled 60 Vbeta and 13 Jbeta. Produced via immunoSEQ multiplex PCR; TCRdb's table is partial and in-frame only. The sample lists about 150,000 clones; around 77% were seen once. This chain links TRBV10-3 with TRBJ1-1, with D perhaps matching TRBD1 (5 bases). The sequenced sample consisted of PBMCs. This TCR was sampled from a man aged 25 to 45 in good health and CMV-seronegative. The CDR3 bases are TGTGCCATCAGTACCGGGATTATGGGGGGCACTGAAGCTTTCTTT. This codes for CAISTGIMGGTEAFF.